This paragraph reports one T cell receptor (beta chain). Measured with immunoSEQ multiplex PCR; TCRdb has only the in-frame clones, and not every one. The repertoire includes some 150,000 clones, about 85% of them detected once, and roughly 4% sits in the top ten. This record belongs to a study of blood T cell repertoires in COVID-19. This CDR3 comprises 11 residues. V lost 8 bases and J lost 4, with 8 bases in between. The V call is TRBV12-3 or TRBV12-4, the J call TRBJ2-5, with D possibly TRBD1 on 5 matching bases. This TCR was sampled from a woman aged 60-75 years with active or convalescent COVID-19. The sequenced sample consisted of peripheral blood. The CDR3 here is CASGQGETQYF. The CDR3 region has the DNA TGTGCCAGCGGGCAGGGAGAGACCCAGTACTTC.